The 11 T cell receptor beta chains below were found in one sample sequenced in a study of OX40 agonist ivuxolimab in advanced cancers. Receptor amplification or capture employed the immunoSEQ multiplex PCR assay. The clones in this table, taken by TCRdb from immuneACCESS, are in-frame only. Not every clone is retained; where verified, under half of the shortfall comes from an unresolved V gene, and the cause of the rest is unknown. The sample data list roughly 75,000 clones, and around 87% of these were observed just once. Together, the top ten hold 1.1% of the sample. The sample here was CD4+ or CD8+ T cells sorted from blood, taken in a trial of the OX40 agonist ivuxolimab. These receptors were obtained from an adult with an advanced solid tumor such as melanoma, head and neck, liver or kidney cancer.

The rearrangement uses TRBV27 and TRBJ1-1; D unresolved. V was pared by 5 bases and J by 1 base, with 14 bases between. Germline V lookup: CDR1 MNHEY, CDR2 SMNVEV (reference sequence). This CDR3 spans 15 amino acids. Here the CDR3 DNA reads TGTGCCAGCAGTCCATGGACGGCCGGGAACACTGAAGCTTTCTTT. It codes for CASSPWTAGNTEAFF.

The CDR3 DNA sequence: TGTGCTTCAAGGCAGGGCCTTTATGGCAATCAGCCCCAGCATTTT. Translating it yields CASRQGLYGNQPQHF. The gene calls are TRBV2 and TRBJ1-5; TRBD1 might be the D (5 bases). The length of the CDR3 is 15 residues. CDR1 is SNHLY, CDR2 FYNNEI, per germline.

The V gene is TRBV19, the J gene TRBJ1-2; possible D gene TRBD1, 6 bases. Germline V lookup: CDR1 LNHDA, CDR2 SQIVND (reference sequence). The V and J ends lost 6 bases and 7 bases respectively, with 9 bases between them. The CDR3 contains 11 residues. This CDR3 reads CASSNRVGYTF. CDR3 DNA sequence: TGTGCCAGTAGCAACAGGGTTGGCTACACCTTC.

This clone was seen just once. This chain links TRBV27 with TRBJ1-6, with 7 bases lining up with TRBD1. V dropped 7 bases and J dropped 9; count of bases not matched to a gene: 9. Germline CDR1 reads MNHEY; CDR2 reads SMNVEV (reference sequence). The CDR3 consists of 14 residues. CDR3 sequence: CASNRRDSTSPLHF. The CDR3 nucleotides are TGTGCCAGCAACCGCCGGGACAGTACTTCACCCCTCCACTTT.

The rearrangement links TRBV25-1 to TRBJ2-5, with 11 bases that match TRBD2. CDR1 is MGHDK and CDR2 is SYGVNS in the germline V gene. Losses at the gene ends were 3 bases for V and 5 bases for J; bases not matched to a gene: 5. The CDR3 is made up of 15 amino acids. The CDR3 protein is CASSEASGRTETQYF. In DNA form, the CDR3 reads TGTGCCAGCAGTGAGGCTAGCGGGAGGACGGAGACCCAGTACTTC.

The chain carries TRBV7-3 and TRBJ1-2; TRBD1 matches 10 bases. CDR3 size: 15 residues. J was trimmed by 5 bases and V by 5 bases; bases with no gene match: 8. Per germline, CDR1 SGHTA and CDR2 FQGTGA. CDR3 bases: TGTGCCAGCAGCGCCACCGGACAGGGGGGGTATGGCTACACCTTC. Translating it yields CASSATGQGGYGYTF.

CDR3 amino acids: CASSFPGYGTYEQYF. In DNA, the CDR3 is TGTGCCAGCAGCTTCCCAGGGTACGGGACCTACGAGCAGTACTTC. The chain uses TRBV5-6 and TRBJ2-7; either TRBD1 or TRBD2 may supply D (5 bases each). The V end was cut by 2 bases, the J end by 2 bases, with 14 bases between. Looked up from germline, CDR1 is SGHDT and CDR2 is YYEEEE. This CDR3 region has 15 residues. Using reference TRBV5-6 and TRBJ2-7 for the parts outside the CDR3, the full variable domain is DAGVTQSPTHLIKTRGQQVTLRCSPKSGHDTVSWYQQALGQGPQFIFQYYEEEERQRGNFPDRFSGHQFPNYSSELNVNALLLGDSALYLCASSFPGYGTYEQYFGPGTRLTVT.

V and J are TRBV30 and TRBJ1-3; D not resolved. CDR3 length: 12 amino acids. Per the germline V gene, CDR1 is GTSNPN and CDR2 is SVGIG (reference sequence). Trimming pared 4 bases from V and 1 base from J, leaving 5 bases between. CDR3 amino acids: CAWKHSGNTIYF. The CDR3 DNA is TGTGCCTGGAAACATTCTGGAAACACCATATATTTT. Complete variable domain (other parts from reference TRBV30 and TRBJ1-3): SQTIHQWPATLVQPVGSPLSLECTVEGTSNPNLYWYRQAAGRGLQLLFYSVGIGQISSEVPQNLSASRPQDRQFILSSKKLLLSDSGFYLCAWKHSGNTIYFGEGSWLTVV.

This rearrangement joins TRBV5-6 to TRBJ2-5; 8 bases are a match to TRBD1. V was clipped by 1 base and J by 3 bases; unmatched bases: 5. Germline values: CDR1 SGHDT, CDR2 YYEEEE. The CDR3 is 15 residues long. CDR3: CASSLFNRGKETQYF. For the CDR3, the DNA is TGTGCCAGCAGCTTGTTTAACAGGGGGAAAGAGACCCAGTACTTC.

The chain recombines TRBV11-2 with TRBJ2-7, with 10 bases identical to TRBD1. Germline-derived CDR1 and CDR2 are SGHAT and FQNNGV. Losses at the gene ends were 5 bases for V and 4 bases for J; bases not matched to a gene: 2. This CDR3 contains 13 residues. For the CDR3, the DNA is TGTGCCAGCAGCCGGGACAGGGGATACGAGCAGTACTTC. The encoded protein is CASSRDRGYEQYF.

V and J are TRBV5-1 and TRBJ2-2; 11 bases fit TRBD2. Unmatched junction bases numbered 8, after V lost 4 bases and J lost 6 bases. The CDR3 is 16 amino acids. CDR1 is SGHRS, CDR2 YFSETQ, per germline. CDR3 in DNA: TGCGCCAGCAGCGTGAGACTAGCGGGAAGCCCCGGGGAGCTGTTTTTT. It translates to CASSVRLAGSPGELFF.